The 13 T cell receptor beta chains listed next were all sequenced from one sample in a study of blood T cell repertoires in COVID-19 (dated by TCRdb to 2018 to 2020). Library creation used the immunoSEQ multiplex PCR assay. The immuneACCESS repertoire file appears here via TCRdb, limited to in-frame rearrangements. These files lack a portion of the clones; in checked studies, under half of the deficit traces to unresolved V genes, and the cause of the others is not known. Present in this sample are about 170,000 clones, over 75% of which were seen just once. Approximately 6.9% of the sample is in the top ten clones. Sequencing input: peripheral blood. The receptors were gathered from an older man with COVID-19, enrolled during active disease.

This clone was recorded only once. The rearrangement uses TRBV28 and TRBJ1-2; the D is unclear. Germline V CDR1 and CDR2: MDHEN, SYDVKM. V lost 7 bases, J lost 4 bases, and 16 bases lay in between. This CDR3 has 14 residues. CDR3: CASISQALGYGYTF. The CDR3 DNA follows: TGTGCCAGCATCTCCCAGGCCCTTGGCTATGGCTACACCTTC.

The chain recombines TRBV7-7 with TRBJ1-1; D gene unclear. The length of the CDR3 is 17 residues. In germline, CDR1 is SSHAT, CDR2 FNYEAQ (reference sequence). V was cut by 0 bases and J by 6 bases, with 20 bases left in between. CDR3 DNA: TGTGCCAGCAGCTTAGCCCAGGAGGCAACGAGCCGGGCTGAAGCTTTCTTT. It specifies CASSLAQEATSRAEAFF.

CDR3 sequence: CASSRDWGINEQFF. DNA for the CDR3: TGTGCCAGCTCCCGGGACTGGGGGATCAATGAGCAGTTCTTC. The chain uses TRBV18 and TRBJ2-1; tentatively, D is TRBD2 (6 bases). V was cut by 6 bases and J by 6 bases, with 15 bases left in between. The CDR3 sequence is 14 residues long. CDR1 is KGHSH and CDR2 is LQKENI in the germline V gene.

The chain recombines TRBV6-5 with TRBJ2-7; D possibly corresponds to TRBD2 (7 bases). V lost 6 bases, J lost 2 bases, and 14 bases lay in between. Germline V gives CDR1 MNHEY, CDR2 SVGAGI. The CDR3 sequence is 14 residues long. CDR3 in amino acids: CASRSGGVAYEQYF. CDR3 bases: TGTGCCAGCAGATCGGGGGGCGTCGCCTACGAGCAGTACTTC.

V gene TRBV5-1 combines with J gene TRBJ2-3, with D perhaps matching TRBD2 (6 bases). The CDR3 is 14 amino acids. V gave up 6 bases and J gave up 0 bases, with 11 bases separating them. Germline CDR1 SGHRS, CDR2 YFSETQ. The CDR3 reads CASTDGGSTDTQYF. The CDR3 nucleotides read TGCGCCAGCACTGACGGGGGTAGCACAGATACGCAGTATTTT.

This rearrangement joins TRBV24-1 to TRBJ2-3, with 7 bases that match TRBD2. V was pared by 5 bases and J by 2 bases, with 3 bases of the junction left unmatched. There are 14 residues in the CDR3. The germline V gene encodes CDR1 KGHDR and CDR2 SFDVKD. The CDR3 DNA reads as TGTGCCACCAGTGGACTAGCTTCCACAGATACGCAGTATTTT. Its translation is CATSGLASTDTQYF.

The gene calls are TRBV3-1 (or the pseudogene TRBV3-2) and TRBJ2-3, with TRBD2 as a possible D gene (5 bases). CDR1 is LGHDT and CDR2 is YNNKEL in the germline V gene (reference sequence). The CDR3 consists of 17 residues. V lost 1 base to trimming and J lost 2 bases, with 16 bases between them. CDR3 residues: CASSQGGGLDNTDTQYF. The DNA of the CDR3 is TGTGCCAGCAGCCAAGGTGGCGGGCTAGATAACACAGATACGCAGTATTTT.

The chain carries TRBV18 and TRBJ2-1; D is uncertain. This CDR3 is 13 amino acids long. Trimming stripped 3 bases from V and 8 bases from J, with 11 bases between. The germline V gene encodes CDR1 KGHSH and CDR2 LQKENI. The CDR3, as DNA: TGTGCCAGCTCACCTAGAGTCTCGGATGAGCAGTTCTTC. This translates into CASSPRVSDEQFF.

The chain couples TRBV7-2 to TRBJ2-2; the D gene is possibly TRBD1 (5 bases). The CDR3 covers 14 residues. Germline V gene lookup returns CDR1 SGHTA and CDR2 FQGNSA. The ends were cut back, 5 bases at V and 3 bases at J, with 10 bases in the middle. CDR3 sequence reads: CASSPTGDTGELFF. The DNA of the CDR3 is TGTGCCAGCAGCCCTACAGGCGACACCGGGGAGCTGTTTTTT. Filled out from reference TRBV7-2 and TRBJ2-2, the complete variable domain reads GAGVSQSPSNKVTEKGKDVELRCDPISGHTALYWYRQSLGQGLEFLIYFQGNSAPDKSGLPSDRFSAERTGGSVSTLTIQRTQQEDSAVYLCASSPTGDTGELFFGEGSRLTVL.

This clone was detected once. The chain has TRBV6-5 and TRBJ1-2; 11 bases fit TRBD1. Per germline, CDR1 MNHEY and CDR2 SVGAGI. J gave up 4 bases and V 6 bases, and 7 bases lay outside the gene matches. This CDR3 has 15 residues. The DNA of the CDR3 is TGTGCCAGCAGCCCGGGGGACAGGGGGGGCTATGGCTACACCTTC. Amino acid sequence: CASSPGDRGGYGYTF.

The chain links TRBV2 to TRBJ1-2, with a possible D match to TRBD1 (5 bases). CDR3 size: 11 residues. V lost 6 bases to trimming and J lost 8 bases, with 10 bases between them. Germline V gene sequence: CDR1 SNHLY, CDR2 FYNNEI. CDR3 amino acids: CASSLRGGYTF. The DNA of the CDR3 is TGTGCCAGCAGCTTAAGGGGAGGCTACACCTTC.

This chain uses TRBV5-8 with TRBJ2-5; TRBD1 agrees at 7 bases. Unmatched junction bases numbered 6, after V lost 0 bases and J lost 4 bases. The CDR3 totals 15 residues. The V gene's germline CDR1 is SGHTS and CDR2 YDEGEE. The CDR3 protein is CASSLAGSGGETQYF. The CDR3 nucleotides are TGTGCCAGCAGCTTGGCCGGTTCAGGGGGAGAGACCCAGTACTTC. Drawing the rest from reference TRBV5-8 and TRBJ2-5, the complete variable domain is EAGVTQSPTHLIKTRGQQATLRCSPISGHTSVYWYQQALGLGLQFLLWYDEGEERNRGNFPPRFSGRQFPNYSSELNVNALELEDSALYLCASSLAGSGGETQYFGPGTRLLVL.

The CDR3 is CATSGQGSYEQYF. In DNA form, the CDR3 reads TGTGCCACCAGTGGACAGGGGTCCTACGAGCAGTACTTC. The V and J genes are TRBV24-1 and TRBJ2-7, with 8 bases aligning to TRBD1. The CDR3 extends over 13 amino acids. Germline V gives CDR1 KGHDR, CDR2 SFDVKD. Trimming at V came to 5 bases and at J to 1 base, leaving 0 bases not matched to a gene.